The clone carrying this T cell receptor (beta chain) was seen just once. Profiling relied on immunoSEQ multiplex PCR, and the TCRdb table lists in-frame clones only, not all of them. The sample lists hundreds of thousands of clones; about 89% were seen once. The V end lost 4 bases, the J end lost 6 bases, and 13 bases lay between the germline ends. The germline V gene encodes CDR1 SNHLY and CDR2 FYNNEI. The CDR3 contains 13 residues. These data belong to a study of Ad26.COV2.S vaccination and SARS-CoV-2 variants. Noted treatment: some 20 received Ad26.COV2.S at low or high dose, single or two shots; 5 received placebo; per-sample allocation not given. Collection of samples fell on day 63 after the first vaccine or placebo injection.

This sequence joins TRBV2 and TRBJ2-7; D possibly corresponds to TRBD1 (5 bases). Sequenced material: peripheral blood, taken in a trial of Ad26.COV2.S vaccine versus placebo. The receptor was derived from a person between 18 and 65 years old who received the Ad26.COV2.S COVID-19 vaccine or a placebo. This CDR3 reads CASSGSRVREQYF. CDR3 nucleotides: TGTGCCAGCAGTGGATCCAGGGTTCGCGAGCAGTACTTC.